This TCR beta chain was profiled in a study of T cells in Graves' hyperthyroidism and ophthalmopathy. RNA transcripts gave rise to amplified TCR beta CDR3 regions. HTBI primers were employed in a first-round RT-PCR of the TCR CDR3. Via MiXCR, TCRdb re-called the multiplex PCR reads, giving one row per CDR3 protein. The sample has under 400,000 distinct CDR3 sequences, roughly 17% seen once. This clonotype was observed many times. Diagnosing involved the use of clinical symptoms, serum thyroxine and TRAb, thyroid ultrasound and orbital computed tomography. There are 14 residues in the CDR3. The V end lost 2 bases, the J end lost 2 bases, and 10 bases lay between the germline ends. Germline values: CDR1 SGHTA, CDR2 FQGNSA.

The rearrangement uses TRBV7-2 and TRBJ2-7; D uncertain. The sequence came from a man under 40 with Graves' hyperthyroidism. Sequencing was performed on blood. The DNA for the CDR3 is TGTGCCAGCAGCTTATTAGGGCGGACCTACGAGCAGTACTTC. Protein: CASSLLGRTYEQYF.